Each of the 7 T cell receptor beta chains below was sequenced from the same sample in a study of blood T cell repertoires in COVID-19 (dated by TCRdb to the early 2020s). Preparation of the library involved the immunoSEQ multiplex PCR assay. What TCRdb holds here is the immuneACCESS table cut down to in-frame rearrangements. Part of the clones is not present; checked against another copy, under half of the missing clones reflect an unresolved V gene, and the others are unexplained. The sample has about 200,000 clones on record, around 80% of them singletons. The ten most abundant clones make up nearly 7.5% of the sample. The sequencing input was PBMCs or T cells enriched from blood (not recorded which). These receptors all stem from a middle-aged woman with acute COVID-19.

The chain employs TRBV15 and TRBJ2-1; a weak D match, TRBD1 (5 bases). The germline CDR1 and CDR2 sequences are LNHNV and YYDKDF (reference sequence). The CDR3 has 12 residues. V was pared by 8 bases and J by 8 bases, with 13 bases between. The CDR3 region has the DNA TGTGCCACCTCAGGGTTCGGCGATGAGCAGTTCTTC. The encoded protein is CATSGFGDEQFF.

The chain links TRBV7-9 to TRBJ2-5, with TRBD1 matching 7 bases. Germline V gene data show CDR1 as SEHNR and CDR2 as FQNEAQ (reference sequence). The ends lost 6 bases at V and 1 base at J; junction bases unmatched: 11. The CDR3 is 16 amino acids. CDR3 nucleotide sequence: TGTGCCAGCAGGTTCTCCCTTGGGACAGTCCAAGAGACCCAGTACTTC. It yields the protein CASRFSLGTVQETQYF.

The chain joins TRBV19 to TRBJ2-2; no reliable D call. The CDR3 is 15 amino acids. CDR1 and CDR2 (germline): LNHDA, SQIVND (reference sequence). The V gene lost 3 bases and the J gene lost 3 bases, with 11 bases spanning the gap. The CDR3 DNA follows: TGTGCCAGTAGTATGAGGCTTCTGGACACCGGGGAGCTGTTTTTT. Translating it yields CASSMRLLDTGELFF.

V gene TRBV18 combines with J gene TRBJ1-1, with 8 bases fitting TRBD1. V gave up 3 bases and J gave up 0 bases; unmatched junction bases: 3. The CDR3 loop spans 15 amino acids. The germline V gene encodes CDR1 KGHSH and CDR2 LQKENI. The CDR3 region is CASSPGQGMNTEAFF. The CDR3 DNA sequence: TGTGCCAGCTCACCCGGACAGGGAATGAACACTGAAGCTTTCTTT.

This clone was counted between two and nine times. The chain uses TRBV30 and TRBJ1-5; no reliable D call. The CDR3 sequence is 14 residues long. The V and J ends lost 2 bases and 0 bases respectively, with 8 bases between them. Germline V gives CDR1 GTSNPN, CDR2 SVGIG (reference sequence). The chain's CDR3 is CAWSRTYSNQPQHF. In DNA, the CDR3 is TGTGCCTGGAGTAGGACTTATAGCAATCAGCCCCAGCATTTT.

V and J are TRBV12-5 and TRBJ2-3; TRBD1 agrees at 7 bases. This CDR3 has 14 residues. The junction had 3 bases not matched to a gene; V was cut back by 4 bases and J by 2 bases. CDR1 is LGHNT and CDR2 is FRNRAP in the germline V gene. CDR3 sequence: CASGSGTVTDTQYF. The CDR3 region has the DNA TGTGCTAGTGGTTCAGGGACAGTCACAGATACGCAGTATTTT.

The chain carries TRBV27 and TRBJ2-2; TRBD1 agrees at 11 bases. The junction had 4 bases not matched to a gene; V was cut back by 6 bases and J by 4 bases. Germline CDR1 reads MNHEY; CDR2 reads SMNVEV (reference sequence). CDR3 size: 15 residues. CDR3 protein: CASRGQGATTGELFF. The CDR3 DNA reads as TGTGCCAGCAGAGGACAGGGGGCGACCACCGGGGAGCTGTTTTTT.